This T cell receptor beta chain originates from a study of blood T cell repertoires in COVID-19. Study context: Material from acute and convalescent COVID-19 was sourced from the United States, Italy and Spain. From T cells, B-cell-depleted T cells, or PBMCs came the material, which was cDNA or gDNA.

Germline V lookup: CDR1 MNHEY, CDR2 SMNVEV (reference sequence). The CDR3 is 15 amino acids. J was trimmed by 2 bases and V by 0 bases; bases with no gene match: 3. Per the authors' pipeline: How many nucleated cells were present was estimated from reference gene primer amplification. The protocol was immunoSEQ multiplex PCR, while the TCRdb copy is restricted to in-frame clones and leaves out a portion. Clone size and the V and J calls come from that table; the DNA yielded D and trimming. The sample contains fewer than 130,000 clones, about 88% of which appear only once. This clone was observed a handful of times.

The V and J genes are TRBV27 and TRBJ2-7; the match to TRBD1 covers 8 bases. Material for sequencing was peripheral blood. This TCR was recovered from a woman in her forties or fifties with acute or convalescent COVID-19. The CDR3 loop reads CASSLSSGQAYEQYF. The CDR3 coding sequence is TGTGCCAGCAGTTTATCGTCGGGACAGGCCTACGAGCAGTACTTC.